This is a list of T cell receptor beta chains from one sample in a study of T cell responses to AZD1222 COVID-19 vaccine. The table came from immunoSEQ multiplex PCR; TCRdb's copy has only in-frame clones and leaves some out. This table has about 150,000 clones, 85% to 95% appearing once. The starting material was peripheral blood, obtained 28 days after the second AZD1222 dose. These receptors all stem from an adult who received the AZD1222 COVID-19 vaccine. CDR3s include the opening cysteine and the closing phenylalanine or tryptophan. Each record gives: J gene, D gene, clone size, V gene, CDR3 DNA, CDR3 protein. D genes are given only for firm matches. A row's size may be missing; if present it is once, few, many or a size class.

J: TRBJ2-2
D: TRBD1
size: -
V: TRBV4-1
DNA: TGCGCCAGCAGCCTCTCCCCGGGACAGACGAACACCGGGGAGCTGTTTTTT
CDR3: CASSLSPGQTNTGELFF

J: TRBJ1-5
D: -
size: -
V: TRBV2
DNA: TGTGCCAGCAGTCCCCTCGGGGGGGGGTACTATAGCAATCAGCCCCAGCATTTT
CDR3: CASSPLGGGYYSNQPQHF

J: TRBJ2-5
D: -
size: few
V: TRBV18
DNA: TGTGCCAGCTCACCTCAAGAGACCCAGTACTTC
CDR3: CASSPQETQYF

J: TRBJ1-6
D: -
size: -
V: TRBV6-5
DNA: TGTGCCAGCACTAAAAGTGGAGGGAACGGCTCACCCCTCCACTTT
CDR3: CASTKSGGNGSPLHF

J: TRBJ2-1
D: -
size: -
V: TRBV2
DNA: TGTGCCAGCACCACACGGACAGGGAGGGAGTTCTTC
CDR3: CASTTRTGREFF

J: TRBJ2-7
D: TRBD2
size: once
V: TRBV5-1
DNA: TGCGCCAGCAGCAGAAACCCTAGCGGGAGTGAGCAGTACTTC
CDR3: CASSRNPSGSEQYF

J: TRBJ2-1
D: -
size: -
V: TRBV19
DNA: TGTGCCAGTAGTATTCCCCCCTACAATGAGCAGTTCTTC
CDR3: CASSIPPYNEQFF

J: TRBJ1-2
D: -
size: -
V: TRBV4-1
DNA: TGCGCCAGCAGCCAAGACAGGACGGTCTATGGCTACACCTTC
CDR3: CASSQDRTVYGYTF

J: TRBJ2-2
D: -
size: -
V: TRBV10-2
DNA: TGCGCCAGCAGTGCTCAACAACGGGGAGCCGGGGAGCTGTTTTTT
CDR3: CASSAQQRGAGELFF

J: TRBJ1-2
D: -
size: -
V: TRBV4-1
DNA: TGCGCCAGCAGCCAATCCCCTGAGAGCGGCTACACCTTC
CDR3: CASSQSPESGYTF

J: TRBJ1-1
D: -
size: -
V: TRBV9
DNA: TGTGCCAGCAGCGTACGTCCAGAACACACTGAAGCTTTCTTT
CDR3: CASSVRPEHTEAFF

J: TRBJ2-7
D: TRBD2
size: -
V: TRBV19
DNA: TGTGCCAGTAGTATCGGCCTAGCGGGCTACGAGCAGTACTTC
CDR3: CASSIGLAGYEQYF

J: TRBJ2-7
D: TRBD1
size: -
V: TRBV24-1
DNA: TGTGCCACCAGTGATTTGATGGACAGGGGAGGCGAGCAGTACTTC
CDR3: CATSDLMDRGGEQYF

J: TRBJ2-3
D: -
size: -
V: TRBV6-5
DNA: TGTGCCAGCACTAATACCGATACGCAGTATTTT
CDR3: CASTNTDTQYF

J: TRBJ2-2
D: -
size: -
V: TRBV11-2
DNA: TGTGCCAGCAGCTATCGTGGAGGGGGTAGAAAAAACACCGGGGAGCTGTTTTTT
CDR3: CASSYRGGGRKNTGELFF

J: TRBJ1-2
D: -
size: -
V: TRBV28
DNA: TGTGCCAGCAGTCATAGGGAGGACTATGGCTACACCTTC
CDR3: CASSHREDYGYTF

J: TRBJ2-3
D: -
size: -
V: TRBV6-1
DNA: TGTGCCAGCAGTGCAAGGGGACTCGTAAGCACAGATACGCAGTATTTT
CDR3: CASSARGLVSTDTQYF

J: TRBJ2-1
D: TRBD2
size: once
V: TRBV19
DNA: TGTGCCAGTAGTCCTCTAGCGGGATGGTCCGGATGGGGCAATGAGCAGTTCTTC
CDR3: CASSPLAGWSGWGNEQFF

J: TRBJ1-4
D: TRBD1
size: -
V: TRBV6-5
DNA: TGTGCCAGCAGTCCAGACAGGGGTAGTGAAAAACTGTTTTTT
CDR3: CASSPDRGSEKLFF

J: TRBJ1-4
D: TRBD1
size: -
V: TRBV6-6
DNA: TGTGCCAGCAGTCCTCGACCGGGACAGCTATACTCAACTAATGAAAAACTGTTTTTT
CDR3: CASSPRPGQLYSTNEKLFF

J: TRBJ1-2
D: -
size: -
V: TRBV20-1
DNA: TGCAGTGCTAGGTTAGGAGGCTACACCTTC
CDR3: CSARLGGYTF

J: TRBJ2-3
D: TRBD2
size: -
V: TRBV9
DNA: TGTGCCAGCAGCATAGCGGGAGTTATCGGAGATACGCAGTATTTT
CDR3: CASSIAGVIGDTQYF

J: TRBJ1-3
D: -
size: -
V: TRBV5-4
DNA: TGTGCCAGCAGCTTGGGGCAGGGAGGAGGAAACACCATATATTTT
CDR3: CASSLGQGGGNTIYF

J: TRBJ1-1
D: -
size: -
V: TRBV3-1/TRBV3-2
DNA: TGTGCCAGCAGCCAAGAGAGGAGGGCCCAAGCTTTCTTT
CDR3: CASSQERRAQAFF

J: TRBJ1-5
D: -
size: -
V: TRBV2
DNA: TGTGCCAGCAGTGAACAGGGAACCAATCAGCCCCAGCATTTT
CDR3: CASSEQGTNQPQHF

J: TRBJ1-5
D: -
size: -
V: TRBV19
DNA: TGTGCCAGTAAACCGGGTTGGGAGGGCAATCAGCCCCAGCATTTT
CDR3: CASKPGWEGNQPQHF

J: TRBJ2-2
D: TRBD2
size: -
V: TRBV10-3
DNA: TGTGCCACCGACGCGGGGGCGAACACCGGGGAGCTGTTTTTT
CDR3: CATDAGANTGELFF

J: TRBJ1-6
D: -
size: -
V: TRBV25-1
DNA: TGTGCCAGCAGTATACGGGACGGAGGCTATTCACCCCTCCACTTT
CDR3: CASSIRDGGYSPLHF

J: TRBJ2-1
D: -
size: -
V: TRBV27
DNA: TGTGCCAGCAGGATGACAGTCTTTTCCTCCTACAATGAGCAGTTCTTC
CDR3: CASRMTVFSSYNEQFF